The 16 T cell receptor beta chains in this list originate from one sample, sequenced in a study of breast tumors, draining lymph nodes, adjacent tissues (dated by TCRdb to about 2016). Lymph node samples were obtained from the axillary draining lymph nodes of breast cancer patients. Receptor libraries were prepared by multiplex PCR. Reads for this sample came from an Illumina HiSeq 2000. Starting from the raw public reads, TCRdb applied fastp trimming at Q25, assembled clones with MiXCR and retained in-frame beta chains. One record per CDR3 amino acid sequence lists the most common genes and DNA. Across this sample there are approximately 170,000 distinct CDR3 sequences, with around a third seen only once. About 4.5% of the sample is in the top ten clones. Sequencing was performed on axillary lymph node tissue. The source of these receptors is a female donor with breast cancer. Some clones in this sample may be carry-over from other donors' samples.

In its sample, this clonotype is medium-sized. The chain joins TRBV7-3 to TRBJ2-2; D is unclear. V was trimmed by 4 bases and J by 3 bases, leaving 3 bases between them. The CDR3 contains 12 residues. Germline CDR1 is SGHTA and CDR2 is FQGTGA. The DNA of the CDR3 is TGTGCCAGCAGCTCATACACCGGGGAGCTGTTTTTT. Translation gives CASSSYTGELFF. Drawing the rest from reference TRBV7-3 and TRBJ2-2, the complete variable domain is GAGVSQTPSNKVTEKGKYVELRCDPISGHTALYWYRQSLGQGPEFLIYFQGTGAADDSGLPNDRFFAVRPEGSVSTLKIQRTERGDSAVYLCASSSYTGELFFGEGSRLTVL.

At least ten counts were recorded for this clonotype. The CDR3 region has the DNA TGTGCCAGCAGTTCGTACGGGACGGACAACTATGGCTACACCTTC. Its translation is CASSSYGTDNYGYTF. The chain joins TRBV6-6 to TRBJ1-2, with D tentatively TRBD1 (5 bases). CDR1 is MNHNY and CDR2 is SVGAGI in the germline V gene (reference sequence). This CDR3 contains 15 residues. Trimming left V 4 bases short and J 2 bases short, with 14 bases between.

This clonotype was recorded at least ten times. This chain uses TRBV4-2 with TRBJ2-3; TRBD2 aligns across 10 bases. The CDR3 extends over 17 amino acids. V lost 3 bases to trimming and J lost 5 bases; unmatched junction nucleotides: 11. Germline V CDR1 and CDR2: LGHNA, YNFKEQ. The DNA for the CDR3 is TGTGCCAGCAGCCAGCACGAAGCAAGCGGGGGGGAAGATACGCAGTATTTT. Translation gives CASSQHEASGGEDTQYF.

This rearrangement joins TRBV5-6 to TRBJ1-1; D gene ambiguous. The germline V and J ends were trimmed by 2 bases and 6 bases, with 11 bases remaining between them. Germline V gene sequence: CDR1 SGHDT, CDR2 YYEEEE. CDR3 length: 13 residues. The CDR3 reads CASSFRSHAEAFF. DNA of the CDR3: TGTGCCAGCAGCTTTCGATCCCACGCTGAAGCTTTCTTT. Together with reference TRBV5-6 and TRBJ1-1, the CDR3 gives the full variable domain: DAGVTQSPTHLIKTRGQQVTLRCSPKSGHDTVSWYQQALGQGPQFIFQYYEEEERQRGNFPDRFSGHQFPNYSSELNVNALLLGDSALYLCASSFRSHAEAFFGQGTRLTVV.

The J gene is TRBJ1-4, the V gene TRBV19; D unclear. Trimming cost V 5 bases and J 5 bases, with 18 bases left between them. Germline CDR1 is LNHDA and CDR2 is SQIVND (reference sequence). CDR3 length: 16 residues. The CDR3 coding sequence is TGTGCCAGTAGTCTAGGCGGGAGCTCCTACAATGAAAAACTGTTTTTT. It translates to CASSLGGSSYNEKLFF.

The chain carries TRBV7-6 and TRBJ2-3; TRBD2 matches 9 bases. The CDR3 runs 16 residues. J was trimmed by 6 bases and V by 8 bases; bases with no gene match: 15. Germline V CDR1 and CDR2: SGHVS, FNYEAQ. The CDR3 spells CASRQGRGGARDTQYF. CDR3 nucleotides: TGTGCCAGCCGACAAGGACGCGGGGGGGCGCGTGATACGCAGTATTTT.

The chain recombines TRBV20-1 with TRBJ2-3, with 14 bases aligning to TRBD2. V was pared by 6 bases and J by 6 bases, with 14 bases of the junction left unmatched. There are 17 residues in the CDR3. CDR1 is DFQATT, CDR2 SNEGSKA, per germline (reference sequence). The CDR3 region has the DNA TGCAGTGCCATCAGTCCGGGACTAGCGGGAGCGGGGGATACGCAGTATTTT. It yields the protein CSAISPGLAGAGDTQYF.

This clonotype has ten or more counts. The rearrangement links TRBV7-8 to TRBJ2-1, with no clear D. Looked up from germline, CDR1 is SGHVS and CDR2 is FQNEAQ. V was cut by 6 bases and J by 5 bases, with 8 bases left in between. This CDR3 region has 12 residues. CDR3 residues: CASSLGNNEQFF. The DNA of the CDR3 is TGTGCCAGCAGTCTAGGGAACAATGAGCAGTTCTTC.

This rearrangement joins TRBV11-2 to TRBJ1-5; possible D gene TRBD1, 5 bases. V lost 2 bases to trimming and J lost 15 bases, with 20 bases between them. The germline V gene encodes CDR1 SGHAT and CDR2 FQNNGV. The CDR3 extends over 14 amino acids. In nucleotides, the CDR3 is TGTGCCAGCAGCTTACTGGGGGTATATTGTTTGTGGCATTTT. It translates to CASSLLGVYCLWHF.

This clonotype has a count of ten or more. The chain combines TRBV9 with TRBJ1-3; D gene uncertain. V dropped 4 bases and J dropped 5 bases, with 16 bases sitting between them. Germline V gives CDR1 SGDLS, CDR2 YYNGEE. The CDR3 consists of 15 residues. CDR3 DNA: TGTGCCAGCAGCTCCCAGACGGCAGGCAGAAACACCATATATTTT. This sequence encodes CASSSQTAGRNTIYF.

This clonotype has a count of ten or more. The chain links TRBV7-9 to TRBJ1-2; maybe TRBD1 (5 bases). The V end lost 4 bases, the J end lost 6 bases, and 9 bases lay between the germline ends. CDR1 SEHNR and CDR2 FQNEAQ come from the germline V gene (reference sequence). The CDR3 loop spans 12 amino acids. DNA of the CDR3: TGTGCCAGCAGCTCGGGACGAAATGGCTACACCTTC. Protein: CASSSGRNGYTF.

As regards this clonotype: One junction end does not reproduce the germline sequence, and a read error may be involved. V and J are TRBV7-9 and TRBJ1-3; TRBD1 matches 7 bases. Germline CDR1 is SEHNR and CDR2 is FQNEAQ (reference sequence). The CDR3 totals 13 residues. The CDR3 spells CASSIRQGNPIYF. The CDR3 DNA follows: TGTGCCAGCAGCATCCGACAGGGAAACCCCATATATTTT.

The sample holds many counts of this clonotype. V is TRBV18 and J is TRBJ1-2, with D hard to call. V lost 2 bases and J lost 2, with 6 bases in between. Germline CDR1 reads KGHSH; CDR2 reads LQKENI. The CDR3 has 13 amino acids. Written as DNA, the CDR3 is TGTGCCAGCTCACCAGACGGGAACTATGGCTACACCTTC. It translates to CASSPDGNYGYTF.

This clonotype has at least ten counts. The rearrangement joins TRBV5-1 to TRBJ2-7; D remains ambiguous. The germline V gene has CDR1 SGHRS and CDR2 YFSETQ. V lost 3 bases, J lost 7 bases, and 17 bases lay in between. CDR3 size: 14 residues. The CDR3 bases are TGCGCCAGCAGCTCCGGGTCTGATATGAGTGAGCAGTACTTC. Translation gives CASSSGSDMSEQYF.

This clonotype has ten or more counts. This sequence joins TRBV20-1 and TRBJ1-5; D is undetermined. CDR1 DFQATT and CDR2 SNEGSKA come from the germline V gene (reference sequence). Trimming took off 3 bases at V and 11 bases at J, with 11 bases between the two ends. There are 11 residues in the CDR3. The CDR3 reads CSARDRRAQHF. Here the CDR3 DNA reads TGCAGTGCTAGGGACCGGCGGGCCCAGCATTTT.

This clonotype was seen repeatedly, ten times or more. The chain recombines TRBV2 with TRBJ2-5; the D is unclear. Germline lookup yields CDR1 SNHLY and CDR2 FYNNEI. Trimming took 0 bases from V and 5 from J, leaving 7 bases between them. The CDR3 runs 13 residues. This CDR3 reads CASSEAYGETQYF. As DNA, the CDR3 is TGTGCCAGCAGTGAAGCGTATGGGGAGACCCAGTACTTC.